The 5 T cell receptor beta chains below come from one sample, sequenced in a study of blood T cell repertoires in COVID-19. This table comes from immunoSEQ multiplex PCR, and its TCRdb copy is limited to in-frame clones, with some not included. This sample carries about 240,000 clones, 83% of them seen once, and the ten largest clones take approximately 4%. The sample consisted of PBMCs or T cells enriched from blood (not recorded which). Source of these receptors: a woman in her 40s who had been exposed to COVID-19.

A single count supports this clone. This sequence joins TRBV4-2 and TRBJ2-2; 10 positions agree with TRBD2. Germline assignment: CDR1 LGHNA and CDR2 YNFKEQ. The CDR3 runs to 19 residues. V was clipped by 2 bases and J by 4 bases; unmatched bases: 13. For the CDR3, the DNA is TGTGCCAGCAGCCAATTACGATTAGCGGGGGGTCAGACCACCGGGGAGCTGTTTTTT. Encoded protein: CASSQLRLAGGQTTGELFF.

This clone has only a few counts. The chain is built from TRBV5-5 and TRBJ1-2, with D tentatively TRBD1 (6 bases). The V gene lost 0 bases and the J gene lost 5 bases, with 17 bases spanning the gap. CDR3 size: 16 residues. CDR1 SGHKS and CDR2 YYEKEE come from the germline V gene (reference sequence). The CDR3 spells CASSLGGTRIFYGYTF. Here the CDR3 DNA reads TGTGCCAGCAGCTTGGGGGGGACAAGGATCTTTTATGGCTACACCTTC.

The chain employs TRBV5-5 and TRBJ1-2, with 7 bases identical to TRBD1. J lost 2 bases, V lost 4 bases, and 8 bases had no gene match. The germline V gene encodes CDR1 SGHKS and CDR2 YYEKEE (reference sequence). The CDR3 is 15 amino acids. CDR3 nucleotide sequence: TGTGCCAGCAGCCTTCGGGACAGCACGAACTATGGCTACACCTTC. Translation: CASSLRDSTNYGYTF.

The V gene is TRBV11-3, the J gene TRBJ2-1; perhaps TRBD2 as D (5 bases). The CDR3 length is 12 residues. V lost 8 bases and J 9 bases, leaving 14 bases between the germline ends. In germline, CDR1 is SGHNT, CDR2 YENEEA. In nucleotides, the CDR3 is TGTGCCAGCGGCCTGGCCGCGGGTGAGCAGTTCTTC. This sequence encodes CASGLAAGEQFF.

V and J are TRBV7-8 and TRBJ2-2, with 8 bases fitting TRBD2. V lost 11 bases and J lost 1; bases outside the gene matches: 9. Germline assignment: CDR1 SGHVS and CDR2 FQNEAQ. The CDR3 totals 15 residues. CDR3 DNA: TGTGCCCCCTACACCAGCGGGGGGAACACCGGGGAGCTGTTTTTT. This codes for CAPYTSGGNTGELFF. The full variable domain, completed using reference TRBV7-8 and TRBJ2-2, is GAGVSQSPRYKVAKRGQDVALRCDPISGHVSLFWYQQALGQGPEFLTYFQNEAQLDKSGLPSDRFFAERPEGSVSTLKIQRTQQEDSAVYLCAPYTSGGNTGELFFGEGSRLTVL.